These 3 T cell receptor beta chains were sequenced from one sample in a study of CD8 T cells in ankylosing spondylitis (dated by TCRdb to about 2017). The paper's findings and limits, for the study overall: A TCR beta motif made up of about eight highly homologous amino acid variants appeared to be characteristic of blood from ankylosing spondylitis patients.

Their recognized antigens are unknown. Libraries were made using 5' RACE. Sequencing relied on an Illumina HiSeq 2500. TCRdb took the public reads, trimmed them with fastp at Q25, ran MiXCR for clone calling and kept in-frame beta chains. Rows merge per CDR3 protein into single entries with the most common DNA and genes. The sample table holds about 420,000 distinct CDR3 sequences, of which around 24% were seen once. The ten most abundant clones make up roughly 16% of the sample. Sequenced input: blood, either unsorted or a sorted T cell fraction (not recorded which). The receptors shown here come from a male donor with ankylosing spondylitis.

This clonotype was found once. The chain uses TRBV27 and TRBJ2-7, with a tentative D call TRBD2 (5 bases). Trimming pared 6 bases from V and 2 bases from J, leaving 14 bases between. The CDR3 is 14 amino acids. Germline CDR1 MNHEY, CDR2 SMNVEV (reference sequence). This chain's CDR3 is CASSPSGNPYEQYF. CDR3 bases: TGTGCCAGCAGCCCCTCGGGAAACCCCTACGAGCAGTACTTC.

Details on this clonotype: This likely comes from a read error, as the CDR3 has no conserved phenylalanine or tryptophan at its end. The chain carries TRBV29-1 and TRBJ2-3; TRBD2 matches at 8 bases. The CDR3 consists of 16 residues. Looked up from germline, CDR1 is SQVTM and CDR2 is ANQGSEA. With V trimmed by 4 bases and J by 2 bases, 11 bases remained unmatched. This CDR3 reads CSVGGNVAGLTDTQYL. The DNA for the CDR3 is TGCAGCGTTGGGGGTAATGTAGCGGGACTCACAGATACGCAGTATCTT.

The chain carries TRBV7-2 and TRBJ2-1, with 7 positions matching TRBD1. Germline V lookup: CDR1 SGHTA, CDR2 FQGNSA. Trimming removed 1 base from V and 7 bases from J; junction bases left unmatched: 7. The CDR3 is made up of 15 amino acids. The CDR3: CASSLGYNRGNEQFF. The CDR3 bases are TGTGCCAGCAGCTTAGGGTACAACAGGGGTAATGAGCAGTTCTTC.